The 24 T cell receptor beta chains given below trace back to one sample, sequenced in a study of blood T cell repertoires in COVID-19. Using immunoSEQ multiplex PCR, the repertoire was profiled, and TCRdb retains in-frame clones only, with some absent. This sample has more than 100,000 clones, with over 70% found just once. Input material: peripheral blood. These receptors all stem from a man between 50 and 59 years old with active COVID-19.

This rearrangement joins TRBV7-2 to TRBJ1-2; 7 nucleotides line up with TRBD1. The CDR3 loop spans 14 amino acids. With 2 bases clipped from V and 3 bases from J, the junction kept 3 bases outside the gene matches. The V gene's germline CDR1 is SGHTA and CDR2 FQGNSA. CDR3 sequence reads: CASSLLGQHYGYTF. In DNA, the CDR3 is TGTGCCAGCAGCTTACTGGGACAGCACTATGGCTACACCTTC.

The chain employs TRBV19 and TRBJ1-5, with D uncertain. CDR3 size: 15 residues. The V end was cut by 5 bases, the J end by 4 bases, with 15 bases between. Germline V gene sequence: CDR1 LNHDA, CDR2 SQIVND (reference sequence). This CDR3 reads CASSSDTHTNQPQHF. The CDR3 DNA is TGTGCCAGTAGTTCCGACACCCACACGAATCAGCCCCAGCATTTT.

The chain links TRBV15 to TRBJ2-7; D is undetermined. Germline V lookup: CDR1 LNHNV, CDR2 YYDKDF (reference sequence). The CDR3 is 13 amino acids. V was trimmed by 0 bases and J by 3 bases, leaving 6 bases between them. CDR3 coding DNA: TGTGCCACCAGCAGAGAGCAGTTCTACGAGCAGTACTTC. Translating it yields CATSREQFYEQYF.

This sequence joins TRBV7-3 and TRBJ2-1; 8 positions match TRBD1. In germline, CDR1 is SGHTA, CDR2 FQGTGA. CDR3 length equals 12 residues. With V trimmed by 6 bases and J by 10 bases, 5 bases remained unmatched. The CDR3 sequence: CASSPGQGEQFF. The CDR3 nucleotides read TGTGCCAGCAGTCCCGGACAGGGCGAGCAGTTCTTC.

V is TRBV9 and J is TRBJ2-1; D gene unclear. The germline gives CDR1 SGDLS, CDR2 YYNGEE. V dropped 0 bases and J dropped 6 bases, with 13 bases sitting between them. The CDR3 contains 15 residues. CDR3 coding DNA: TGTGCCAGCAGCGTAGGGGTTAGCTTGGGCAATGAGCAGTTCTTC. Translating it yields CASSVGVSLGNEQFF.

CDR3 residues: CSASKGTGGNTIYF. In DNA form, the CDR3 reads TGCAGTGCTAGTAAAGGGACAGGTGGAAACACCATATATTTT. V usage is TRBV20-1 and J usage is TRBJ1-3, with 8 bases lining up with TRBD1. CDR1 DFQATT and CDR2 SNEGSKA come from the germline V gene (reference sequence). Trimming at V came to 3 bases and at J to 3 bases, leaving 4 bases not matched to a gene. The CDR3 loop spans 14 amino acids.

V usage is TRBV7-9 and J usage is TRBJ1-4, with TRBD1 identical over 7 bases. The germline V gene has CDR1 SEHNR and CDR2 FQNEAQ (reference sequence). This CDR3 comprises 16 residues. V shed 6 bases and J 7 bases; nucleotides not matched to a gene: 14. The CDR3 coding sequence is TGTGCCAGCAGGGGTTCTTGGAGGGGGCGTAGTGAAAAACTGTTTTTT. Translation: CASRGSWRGRSEKLFF.

Only one count was recorded for this clone. The chain couples TRBV6-6 to TRBJ1-6; 7 nucleotides align to TRBD1. V lost 7 bases to trimming and J lost 9 bases; unmatched junction nucleotides: 6. CDR3 length equals 13 residues. From germline, CDR1 is MNHNY and CDR2 SVGAGI (reference sequence). The CDR3: CASIDRVSSPLHF. CDR3 nucleotide sequence: TGTGCCAGCATCGACAGGGTCAGTTCACCCCTCCACTTT.

The chain has TRBV15 and TRBJ2-3, with 13 bases that match TRBD2. J lost 1 base, V lost 4 bases, and 8 bases had no gene match. CDR1 and CDR2 (germline): LNHNV, YYDKDF (reference sequence). The CDR3 runs 18 residues. The CDR3 DNA sequence: TGTGCCACCAGCATCCCCCTAGGACTAGCGGGGGGCACAGATACGCAGTATTTT. It translates to CATSIPLGLAGGTDTQYF.

The chain couples TRBV28 to TRBJ2-1; 7 bases line up with TRBD1. CDR1 and CDR2 (germline): MDHEN, SYDVKM. This CDR3 has 15 residues. J gave up 5 bases and V 4 bases, and 8 bases lay outside the gene matches. Here the CDR3 reads CASSSADRAHNEQFF. CDR3 in DNA: TGTGCCAGCAGTTCAGCTGACAGGGCCCACAATGAGCAGTTCTTC.

The CDR3 bases are TGTGCCAGCAGTTTACTCCAGACAGCCGCTTTCTTT. Translated, it gives CASSLLQTAAFF. The J gene is TRBJ1-1, the V gene TRBV12-3 or TRBV12-4, with D possibly TRBD1 on 5 matching bases. This CDR3 is built from 12 residues. The V end was cut by 2 bases, the J end by 11 bases, with 12 bases between.

Only one count was recorded for this clone. The chain couples TRBV3-1 (or the pseudogene TRBV3-2) to TRBJ2-5, with 10 bases aligning to TRBD2. Germline values: CDR1 LGHDT, CDR2 YNNKEL (reference sequence). The CDR3 is made up of 15 amino acids. With V trimmed by 0 bases and J by 5 bases, 3 bases remained unmatched. CDR3 DNA: TGTGCCAGCAGCCAAGATAGCGGGGGGTTGGAGACCCAGTACTTC. Its protein product is CASSQDSGGLETQYF.

The V gene is TRBV30, the J gene TRBJ2-7; D uncertain. The V and J ends lost 0 bases and 0 bases respectively, with 9 bases between them. CDR1 and CDR2 (germline): GTSNPN, SVGIG (reference sequence). This CDR3 comprises 14 residues. CDR3 protein: CAWSVGTNSYEQYF. CDR3 bases: TGTGCCTGGAGTGTGGGCACAAACTCCTACGAGCAGTACTTC.

This clone was seen once. This same CDR3 is encoded by further DNA sequences in the sample. The rearrangement uses TRBV19 and TRBJ2-2, with D possibly TRBD2 on 5 matching bases. The CDR3 length is 13 residues. V was trimmed by 11 bases and J by 5 bases, leaving 15 bases between them. Germline V gene lookup returns CDR1 LNHDA and CDR2 SQIVND (reference sequence). The CDR3 DNA sequence: TGTGCCTCTCCGAGGCCGGGGACCGGGGAGCTGTTTTTT. Its protein product is CASPRPGTGELFF. Filled out from reference TRBV19 and TRBJ2-2, the complete variable domain reads DGGITQSPKYLFRKEGQNVTLSCEQNLNHDAMYWYRQDPGQGLRLIYYSQIVNDFQKGDIAEGYSVSREKKESFPLTVTSAQKNPTAFYLCASPRPGTGELFFGEGSRLTVL.

This CDR3 is CASSRQMHGTPGDQPQHF. DNA for the CDR3: TGTGCCAGCAGCAGGCAGATGCATGGCACCCCCGGGGATCAGCCCCAGCATTTT. The V and J genes are TRBV21-1 and TRBJ1-5. TRBV21-1 is a pseudogene locus. The CDR3 sequence is 18 residues long.

The chain couples TRBV18 to TRBJ2-6, with D possibly being TRBD1 (5 bases). The CDR3 contains 20 residues. CDR1 is KGHSH, CDR2 LQKENI, per germline. Trimming left V 3 bases short and J 0 bases short, with 21 bases between. As DNA, the CDR3 is TGTGCCAGCTCACCCGTCAGTGGGGCCGAATATGGCTCTGGGGCCAACGTCCTGACTTTC. Its translation is CASSPVSGAEYGSGANVLTF.

This chain uses TRBV4-3 with TRBJ1-2; D might be TRBD1 (6 bases). CDR1 is LGHNA and CDR2 is YSLEER in the germline V gene. The CDR3 totals 15 residues. The ends were cut back, 3 bases at V and 2 bases at J, with 13 bases in the middle. CDR3 bases: TGCGCCAGCAGCCATTCTTCTCAGGGGAACTATGGCTACACCTTC. It encodes CASSHSSQGNYGYTF.

The rearrangement links TRBV7-2 to TRBJ2-5; the match to TRBD1 covers 8 bases. V was pared by 3 bases and J by 7 bases, with 7 bases of the junction left unmatched. The CDR3 is made up of 14 amino acids. Germline CDR1 SGHTA, CDR2 FQGNSA. CDR3: CASSFGQGGGTQYF. The CDR3 DNA reads as TGTGCCAGCAGCTTTGGACAGGGTGGGGGGACCCAGTACTTC.

This sequence joins TRBV5-8 and TRBJ2-1; possible D gene TRBD2, 6 bases. This CDR3 is 18 amino acids long. Trimming stripped 0 bases from V and 0 bases from J, with 16 bases between. Germline CDR1 SGHTS, CDR2 YDEGEE. This CDR3 is CASSLGGDHRSSYNEQFF. In DNA, the CDR3 is TGTGCCAGCAGCTTGGGGGGGGACCACCGAAGCTCCTACAATGAGCAGTTCTTC. The full variable domain, its missing parts supplied by reference TRBV5-8 and TRBJ2-1, is EAGVTQSPTHLIKTRGQQATLRCSPISGHTSVYWYQQALGLGLQFLLWYDEGEERNRGNFPPRFSGRQFPNYSSELNVNALELEDSALYLCASSLGGDHRSSYNEQFFGPGTRLTVL.

The chain uses TRBV27 and TRBJ2-1; a possible D gene is TRBD2 (6 bases). The V end was cut by 2 bases, the J end by 2 bases, with 7 bases between. The CDR3 sequence is 14 residues long. CDR1 is MNHEY, CDR2 SMNVEV, per germline (reference sequence). CDR3 DNA: TGTGCCAGCAGTTTAGCGGGGCCCTACAATGAGCAGTTCTTC. Translated, it gives CASSLAGPYNEQFF.

The J gene is TRBJ2-2, the V gene TRBV12-5; 15 bases are shared with TRBD2. The trim removed 2 bases at V and 8 bases at J, leaving 9 bases unmatched. Germline assignment: CDR1 LGHNT and CDR2 FRNRAP. The CDR3 loop spans 18 amino acids. This CDR3 is CASGLLRTSGGAVGELFF. CDR3 DNA sequence: TGTGCTAGTGGTTTGCTCCGGACTAGCGGGGGGGCCGTAGGGGAGCTGTTTTTT.

V gene TRBV14 combines with J gene TRBJ2-1, with TRBD1 matching over 7 bases. The length of the CDR3 is 15 residues. V shed 5 bases and J 2 bases; nucleotides not matched to a gene: 6. Looked up from germline, CDR1 is SGHDN and CDR2 is FVKESK. This chain's CDR3 is CASSYRGYPYNEQFF. DNA of the CDR3: TGTGCCAGCAGCTACAGGGGCTACCCCTACAATGAGCAGTTCTTC.

The chain combines TRBV5-1 with TRBJ2-7, with TRBD1 matching 12 bases. Trimming cost V 8 bases and J 0 bases; bases outside gene matches: 0. The CDR3 is made up of 13 amino acids. Looked up from germline, CDR1 is SGHRS and CDR2 is YFSETQ. Written as DNA, the CDR3 is TGCGCCAGGGGACAGGGGGCCTCCTACGAGCAGTACTTC. Its protein product is CARGQGASYEQYF. Supplemented by reference TRBV5-1 and TRBJ2-7, the full variable domain reads KAGVTQTPRYLIKTRGQQVTLSCSPISGHRSVSWYQQTPGQGLQFLFEYFSETQRNKGNFPGRFSGRQFSNSRSEMNVSTLELGDSALYLCARGQGASYEQYFGPGTRLTVT.

This rearrangement joins TRBV9 to TRBJ1-2, with 9 bases that match TRBD1. In germline, CDR1 is SGDLS, CDR2 YYNGEE. CDR3 length: 16 amino acids. The V gene end was trimmed by 2 bases and the J gene end by 0 bases; junction bases not matched to a gene: 5. The CDR3 coding sequence is TGTGCCAGCAGCGTTGGACAGGGGACAACTAACTATGGCTACACCTTC. Amino acid sequence: CASSVGQGTTNYGYTF.